A selection of T cell receptor beta chains follows, all from one sample in a study of blood T cell repertoires in COVID-19. Clones were sequenced by immunoSEQ multiplex PCR, and TCRdb holds only the in-frame ones, with some missing. This sample has 35,000 to 45,000 clones, with 70% to 90% found just once. Sequencing was done on a sample of peripheral blood. These receptor sequences come from a human donor in a cohort sampled during active COVID-19. Each CDR3 is given with its conserved first and last residue. D genes are given only for firm matches. Clone size is not always given. Where it is, it says once, few, many or a class for expanded clones.

J	V	size	D	CDR3	DNA
TRBJ2-1	TRBV6-1	.	TRBD1	CASSERLWDRDHNEQFF	TGTGCCAGCAGTGAACGGCTGTGGGACAGGGATCACAATGAGCAGTTCTTC
TRBJ1-1	TRBV4-2	.	TRBD1	CASSQDLRNRGTEAFF	TGTGCCAGCAGCCAAGATCTTAGGAACAGGGGCACTGAAGCTTTCTTT
TRBJ2-7	TRBV27	.	.	CASSLQLGAGASYEQYF	TGTGCCAGCAGTCTCCAATTGGGGGCCGGGGCCTCTTACGAGCAGTACTTC
TRBJ2-5	TRBV30	.	TRBD2	CAWGLAGTRGETQYF	TGTGCCTGGGGACTAGCGGGGACACGCGGGGAGACCCAGTACTTC
TRBJ2-3	TRBV15	.	.	CATSGGLSTDTQYF	TGTGCCACCAGCGGGGGACTCAGCACAGATACGCAGTATTTT
TRBJ2-7	TRBV19	.	.	CASSRAYEQYF	TGTGCCAGTAGTAGAGCCTACGAGCAGTACTTC
TRBJ2-2	TRBV3-1/TRBV3-2	.	.	CASSQGQRDAGELFF	TGTGCCAGCAGCCAAGGCCAGAGGGATGCCGGGGAGCTGTTTTTT
TRBJ2-1	TRBV7-9	.	.	CASSLVANEQFF	TGTGCCAGCAGCTTAGTGGCCAATGAGCAGTTCTTC
TRBJ1-1	TRBV11-2	.	.	CASSLERQTEAFF	TGTGCCAGCAGCTTAGAAAGACAAACTGAAGCTTTCTTT
TRBJ2-7	TRBV13	.	TRBD1	CASSPGQGYEQYF	TGTGCCAGCAGCCCGGGACAGGGCTACGAGCAGTACTTC
TRBJ1-1	TRBV7-3	.	TRBD1	CASSRRPGQADTEAFF	TGTGCCAGCAGCCGAAGGCCCGGACAGGCTGACACTGAAGCTTTCTTT
TRBJ2-7	TRBV6-5	.	TRBD1	CASSYSRRQGAYEQYF	TGTGCCAGCAGTTACTCGAGACGACAGGGGGCTTACGAGCAGTACTTC
TRBJ1-1	TRBV30	.	.	CAWSPFVGAKLETEAFF	TGTGCCTGGAGTCCCTTCGTGGGGGCGAAGCTTGAGACTGAAGCTTTCTTT
TRBJ2-7	TRBV6-6	.	.	CASSVTQGAAGEQYF	TGTGCCAGCAGCGTCACCCAGGGGGCAGCGGGAGAGCAGTACTTC
TRBJ2-2	TRBV19	.	.	CASRPGLDAGELFF	TGTGCCAGTAGACCCGGACTCGACGCCGGGGAGCTGTTTTTT
TRBJ2-7	TRBV2	.	.	CASTPTGTPEQYF	TGTGCCAGCACACCGACAGGGACTCCCGAGCAGTACTTC
TRBJ1-2	TRBV13	few	.	CASSLGGATNYGYTF	TGTGCCAGCAGCTTAGGGGGGGCCACGAACTATGGCTACACCTTC
TRBJ1-2	TRBV9	.	.	CASSPPTVGGGYTF	TGTGCCAGCAGCCCCCCGACGGTGGGGGGGGGCTACACCTTC
TRBJ1-2	TRBV6-5	.	TRBD1	CASSQTGAHYGYTF	TGTGCCAGCAGCCAGACAGGGGCTCACTATGGCTACACCTTC
TRBJ2-1	TRBV18	.	.	CASSPAGGGEQFF	TGTGCCAGCTCACCAGCAGGGGGAGGTGAGCAGTTCTTC
TRBJ2-2	TRBV25-1	.	TRBD1	CASHGQGTGELFF	TGTGCCAGCCATGGACAGGGGACCGGGGAGCTGTTTTTT
TRBJ1-2	TRBV18	.	.	CASSPKSNYGYTF	TGTGCCAGCTCACCAAAGAGTAACTATGGCTACACCTTC
TRBJ2-4	TRBV5-4	once	TRBD1	CASSLPGTDKNIQYF	TGTGCCAGCAGCTTGCCCGGGACAGACAAAAACATTCAGTACTTC
TRBJ2-3	TRBV5-4	.	.	CASSFGLAGALGDTQYF	TGTGCCAGCAGCTTCGGCTTGGCGGGGGCTTTAGGAGATACGCAGTATTTT
TRBJ1-2	TRBV4-2	.	TRBD1	CASSQAVGGADYGYTF	TGTGCCAGCAGCCAAGCGGTAGGGGGCGCGGACTATGGCTACACCTTC